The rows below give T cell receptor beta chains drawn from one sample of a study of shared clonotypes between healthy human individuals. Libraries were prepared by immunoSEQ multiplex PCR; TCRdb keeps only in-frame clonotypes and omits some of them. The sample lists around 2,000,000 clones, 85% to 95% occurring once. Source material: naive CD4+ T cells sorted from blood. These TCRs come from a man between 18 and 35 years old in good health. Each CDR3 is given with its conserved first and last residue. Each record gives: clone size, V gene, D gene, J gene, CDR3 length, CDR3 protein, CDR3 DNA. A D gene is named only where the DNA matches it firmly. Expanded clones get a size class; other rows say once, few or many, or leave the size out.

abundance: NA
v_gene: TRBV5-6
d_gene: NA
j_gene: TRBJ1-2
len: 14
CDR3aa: CASSSYDTNYGYTF
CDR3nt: TGTGCCAGCAGCTCCTATGACACTAACTATGGCTACACCTTC

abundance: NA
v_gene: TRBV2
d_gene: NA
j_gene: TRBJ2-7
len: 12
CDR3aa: CASSGQGYEQYF
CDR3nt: TGTGCCAGCAGTGGCCAAGGGTACGAGCAGTACTTC

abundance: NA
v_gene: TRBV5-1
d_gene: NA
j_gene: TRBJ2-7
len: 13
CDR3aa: CASSLGSSYEQYF
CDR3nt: TGCGCCAGCAGCTTAGGGTCCTCCTACGAGCAGTACTTC

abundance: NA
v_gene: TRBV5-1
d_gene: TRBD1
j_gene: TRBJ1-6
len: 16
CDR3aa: CASSLGGQGFDSPLHF
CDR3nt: TGCGCCAGCAGCTTGGGTGGACAGGGGTTTGATTCACCCCTCCACTTT

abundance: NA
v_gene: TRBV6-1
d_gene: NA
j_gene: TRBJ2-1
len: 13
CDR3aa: CASISGSYNEQFF
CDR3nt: TGTGCCAGTATAAGCGGCTCCTACAATGAGCAGTTCTTC

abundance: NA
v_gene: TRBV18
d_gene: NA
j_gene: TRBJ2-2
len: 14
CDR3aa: CASSQAGHTGELFF
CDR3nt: TGTGCCAGCTCACAGGCAGGCCACACCGGGGAGCTGTTTTTT

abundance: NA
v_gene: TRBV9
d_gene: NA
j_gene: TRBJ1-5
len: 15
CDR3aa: CASSVSGVENQPQHF
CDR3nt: TGTGCCAGCAGCGTATCAGGGGTGGAAAATCAGCCCCAGCATTTT

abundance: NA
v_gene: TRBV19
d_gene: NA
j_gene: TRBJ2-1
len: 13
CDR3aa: CASKGPGDNEQFF
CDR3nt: TGTGCCAGTAAGGGGCCGGGGGACAATGAGCAGTTCTTC

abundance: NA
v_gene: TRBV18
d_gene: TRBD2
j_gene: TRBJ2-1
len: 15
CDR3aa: CASSPRLADYNEQFF
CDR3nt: TGTGCCAGCTCACCACGACTAGCGGATTACAATGAGCAGTTCTTC

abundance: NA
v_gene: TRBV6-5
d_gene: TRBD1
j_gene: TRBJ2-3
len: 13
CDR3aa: CATRQGSTDTQYF
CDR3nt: TGTGCCACCCGACAGGGGAGCACAGATACGCAGTATTTT

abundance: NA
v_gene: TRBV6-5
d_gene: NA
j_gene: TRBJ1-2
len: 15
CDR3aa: CASSYSRQTNYGYTF
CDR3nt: TGTGCCAGCAGTTACTCGAGACAGACTAACTATGGCTACACCTTC

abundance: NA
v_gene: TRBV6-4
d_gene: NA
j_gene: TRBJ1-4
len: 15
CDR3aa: CASSLTGTVNEKLFF
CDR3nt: TGTGCCAGCAGTCTGACCGGGACGGTGAATGAAAAACTGTTTTTT

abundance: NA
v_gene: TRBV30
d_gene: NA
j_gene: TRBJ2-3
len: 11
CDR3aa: CAWTLTHTQYF
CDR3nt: TGTGCCTGGACCCTAACCCATACGCAGTATTTT

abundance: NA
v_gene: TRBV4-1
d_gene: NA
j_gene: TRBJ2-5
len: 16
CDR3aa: CASSQGDRRLQETQYF
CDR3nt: TGCGCCAGCAGCCAAGGGGACCGACGGTTACAAGAGACCCAGTACTTC

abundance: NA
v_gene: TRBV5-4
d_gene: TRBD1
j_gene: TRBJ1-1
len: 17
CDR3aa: CASSLGQGAVTNTEAFF
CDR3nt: TGTGCCAGCAGCCTGGGACAGGGCGCGGTAACGAACACTGAAGCTTTCTTT

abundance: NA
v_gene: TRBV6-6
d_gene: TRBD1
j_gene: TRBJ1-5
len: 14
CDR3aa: CASSSTGVNQPQHF
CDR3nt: TGTGCCAGCAGTTCGACAGGGGTCAATCAGCCCCAGCATTTT

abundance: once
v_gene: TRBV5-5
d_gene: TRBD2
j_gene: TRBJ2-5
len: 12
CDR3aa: CASSSSGETQYF
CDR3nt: TGTGCCAGCAGCTCTAGCGGAGAGACCCAGTACTTC

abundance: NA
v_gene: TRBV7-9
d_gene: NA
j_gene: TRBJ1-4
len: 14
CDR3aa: CASSLLRDSEKLFF
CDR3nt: TGTGCCAGCAGCTTACTCCGAGACAGTGAAAAACTGTTTTTT

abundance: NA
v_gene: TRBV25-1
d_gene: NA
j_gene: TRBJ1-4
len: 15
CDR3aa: CASSDGVATNEKLFF
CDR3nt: TGTGCCAGCAGTGATGGCGTTGCAACTAATGAAAAACTGTTTTTT

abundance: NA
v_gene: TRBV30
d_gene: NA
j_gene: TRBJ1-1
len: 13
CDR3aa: CAWDKRISTEAFF
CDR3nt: TGTGCCTGGGATAAGAGGATCAGCACTGAAGCTTTCTTT

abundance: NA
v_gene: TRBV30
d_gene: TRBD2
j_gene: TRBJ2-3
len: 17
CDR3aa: CAWSVLRTSGSTDTQYF
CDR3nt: TGTGCCTGGAGTGTACTAAGGACTAGCGGGAGCACAGATACGCAGTATTTT

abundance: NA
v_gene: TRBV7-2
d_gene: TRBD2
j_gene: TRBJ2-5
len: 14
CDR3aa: CASSLGTSPETQYF
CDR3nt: TGTGCCAGCAGCTTGGGGACTAGCCCCGAGACCCAGTACTTC

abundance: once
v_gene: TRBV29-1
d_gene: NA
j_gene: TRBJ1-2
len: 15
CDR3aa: CSVITGTSASYGYTF
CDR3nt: TGCAGCGTGATAACAGGGACCTCCGCGTCGTATGGCTACACCTTC

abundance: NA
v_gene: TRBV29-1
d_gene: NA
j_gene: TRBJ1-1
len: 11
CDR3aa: CSVARGTEAFF
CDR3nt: TGCAGCGTGGCAAGGGGCACTGAAGCTTTCTTT

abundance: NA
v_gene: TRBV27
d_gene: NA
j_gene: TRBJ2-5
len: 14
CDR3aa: CASSQRQSQETQYF
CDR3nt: TGTGCCAGCAGTCAAAGACAGTCCCAAGAGACCCAGTACTTC

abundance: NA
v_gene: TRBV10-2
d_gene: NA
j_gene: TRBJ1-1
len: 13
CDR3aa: CASSGQGITEAFF
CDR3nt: TGCGCCAGCAGTGGTCAGGGGATCACTGAAGCTTTCTTT

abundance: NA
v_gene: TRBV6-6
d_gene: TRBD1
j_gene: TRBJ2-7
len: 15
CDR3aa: CASPIYQGDPYEQYF
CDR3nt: TGTGCCAGCCCCATATATCAGGGGGACCCCTACGAGCAGTACTTC

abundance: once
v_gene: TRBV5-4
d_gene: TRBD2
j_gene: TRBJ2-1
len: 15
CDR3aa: CASSSGRTSANEQFF
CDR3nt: TGTGCCAGCAGCTCCGGGCGGACTAGCGCGAATGAGCAGTTCTTC

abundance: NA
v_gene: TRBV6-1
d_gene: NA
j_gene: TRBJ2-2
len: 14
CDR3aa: CASMWGTLSGELFF
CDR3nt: TGTGCCAGCATGTGGGGGACCTTGAGCGGGGAGCTGTTTTTT

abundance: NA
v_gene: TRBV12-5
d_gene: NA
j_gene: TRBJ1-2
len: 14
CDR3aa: CASAQRWGGYGYTF
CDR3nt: TGTGCTAGTGCCCAACGGTGGGGCGGCTATGGCTACACCTTC

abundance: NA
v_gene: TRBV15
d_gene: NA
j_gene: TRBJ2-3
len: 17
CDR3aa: CATSRDPARALTDTQYF
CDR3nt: TGTGCCACCAGCAGAGATCCGGCGCGGGCACTCACAGATACGCAGTATTTT

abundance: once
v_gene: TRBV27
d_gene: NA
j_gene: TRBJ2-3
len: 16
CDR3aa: CASSFVVKGSTDTQYF
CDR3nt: TGTGCCAGCAGTTTTGTAGTCAAAGGTAGCACAGATACGCAGTATTTT

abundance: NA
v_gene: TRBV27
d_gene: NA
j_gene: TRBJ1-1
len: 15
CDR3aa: CASSLSPGLYTEAFF
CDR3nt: TGTGCCAGCAGTTTATCTCCCGGGTTGTACACTGAAGCTTTCTTT

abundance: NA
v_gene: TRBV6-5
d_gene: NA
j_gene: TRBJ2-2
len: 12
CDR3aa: CATLGYTGELFF
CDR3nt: TGTGCCACCCTGGGCTACACCGGGGAGCTGTTTTTT

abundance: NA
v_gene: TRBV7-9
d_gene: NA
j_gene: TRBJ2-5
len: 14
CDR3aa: CASSLQITAAAQYF
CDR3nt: TGTGCCAGCAGCTTACAGATCACCGCGGCGGCCCAGTACTTC

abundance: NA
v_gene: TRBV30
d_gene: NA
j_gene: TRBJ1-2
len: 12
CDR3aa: CAWSDGTYGYTF
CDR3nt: TGTGCCTGGAGTGACGGGACCTATGGCTACACCTTC

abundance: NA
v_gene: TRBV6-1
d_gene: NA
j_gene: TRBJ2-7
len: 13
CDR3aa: CASRDLEPYEQYF
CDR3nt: TGTGCCAGCAGGGACCTCGAGCCCTACGAGCAGTACTTC

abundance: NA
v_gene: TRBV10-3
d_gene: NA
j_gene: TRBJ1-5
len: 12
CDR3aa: CAISAATQPQHF
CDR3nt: TGTGCCATCAGTGCGGCCACTCAGCCCCAGCATTTT

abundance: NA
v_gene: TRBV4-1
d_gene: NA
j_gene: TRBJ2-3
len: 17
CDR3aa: CASSQDPRQGGTDTQYF
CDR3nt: TGCGCCAGCAGCCAAGATCCGAGACAGGGAGGTACAGATACGCAGTATTTT

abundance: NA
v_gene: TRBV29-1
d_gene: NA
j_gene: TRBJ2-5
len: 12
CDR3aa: CSVVQGTETQYF
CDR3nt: TGCAGCGTTGTGCAGGGGACTGAGACCCAGTACTTC

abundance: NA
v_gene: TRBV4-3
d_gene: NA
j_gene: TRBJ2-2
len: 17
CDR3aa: CASSQDSIGVNTGELFF
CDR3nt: TGCGCCAGCAGCCAAGATTCTATAGGGGTTAACACCGGGGAGCTGTTTTTT

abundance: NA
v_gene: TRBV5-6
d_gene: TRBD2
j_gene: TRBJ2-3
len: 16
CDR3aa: CASSYGTSGTPDTQYF
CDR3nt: TGTGCCAGCAGCTATGGGACTAGCGGGACCCCAGATACGCAGTATTTT

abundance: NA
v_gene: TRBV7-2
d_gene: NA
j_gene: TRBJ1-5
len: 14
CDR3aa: CASSLVAENQPQHF
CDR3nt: TGTGCCAGCAGCTTAGTGGCGGAAAATCAGCCCCAGCATTTT